This T cell receptor beta chain originates from a study of CD8+ T cells in alopecia areata. Turning to the study itself: Using the percentage of affected scalp area, treated patients' severity was scored. Overall study findings and caveats: Clonality exceeded that of normal scalp in lesional scalp, most notably in alopecia totalis/universalis. Under tofacitinib, numerous expanded lesional clonotypes remained detectable in scalp and blood.

As regards this clone: The antigen is unknown.

This CDR3 region has 11 residues. The V end was cut by 5 bases, the J end by 3 bases, with 1 base between. Germline assignment: CDR1 SGHTA and CDR2 FQGNSA. cDNA reverse transcribed from extracted RNA served as the sequencing template. The method was immunoSEQ multiplex PCR; TCRdb's version includes in-frame clones alone and lacks a portion of them. The profile shows roughly 140,000 clones, roughly 80% of them singletons. The treatment here: oral pan-JAK inhibitor, 5-10 mg twice daily. V usage is TRBV7-2 and J usage is TRBJ2-2, with unresolved D. Material: CD8+ T cells sorted from blood, obtained at week 4, from a patient treated with tofacitinib. The TCR originated in a human donor with alopecia areata. This chain's CDR3 is CASSDTGELFF. The CDR3 DNA sequence: TGTGCCAGCAGCGACACCGGGGAGCTGTTTTTT.